This T cell receptor beta chain stems from a study of a mutant IDH1 vaccine in newly diagnosed glioma. Study background: Males made up roughly 62% and females approximately 38% of treated patients, whose mean age was approximately 43 years. Standard pretreatment was either radiotherapy, temozolomide, or, for most, radiochemotherapy with temozolomide.

Regarding the study as a whole: Pseudoprogression seemed unlinked to shifts in top peripheral T cell clonotypes.

The germline V gene has CDR1 MGHRA and CDR2 YSYEKL. The CDR3 runs to 14 residues. V gave up 1 base and J gave up 4 bases, with 10 bases separating them. This clone has just one count. Antigen: not known. Time point in this sample: baseline, week 1 (first vaccination visit). Treatment indicated: pre-vaccination baseline after standard-of-care therapy. Donor tumors were new WHO grade 3 or 4 IDH1-mutant, ATRX-lost astrocytomas. Sequencing was performed with immunoSEQ multiplex PCR; in TCRdb, only in-frame clones are kept and a portion is missing. The data show about 98,000 clones, around 90% seen once. This TCR was sampled from a woman in her 50s with glioma. The sample here was PBMCs, taken from a glioma patient treated with radiotherapy, temozolomide or both. This chain joins TRBV4-1 and TRBJ1-2; tentatively, D is TRBD1 (5 bases). The CDR3 loop is CASSQGGVFYGYTF. The CDR3 DNA follows: TGCGCCAGCAGCCAAGGGGGGGTATTCTATGGCTACACCTTC.